The next 29 T cell receptor beta chains were all read from a single sample in a study of blood T cell repertoires in COVID-19. The table came from immunoSEQ multiplex PCR; TCRdb's copy has only in-frame clones and leaves some out. In the table there are tens of thousands of clones, roughly 80% of which are singletons. Material: peripheral blood. The receptor source for this set is a human donor in a cohort sampled during active COVID-19.

V and J are TRBV10-3 and TRBJ1-5; weak D call: TRBD1 (6 bases). This CDR3 has 14 amino acids. With 6 bases removed from V and 7 bases from J, the gap between germline ends came to 16 bases. Germline V gene lookup returns CDR1 ENHRY and CDR2 SYGVKD. CDR3 nucleotides: TGTGCCATCAGAGGGGCTGGGGGCGGCCAGCCCCAGCATTTT. Translation: CAIRGAGGGQPQHF.

This chain connects TRBV2 to TRBJ2-2; TRBD1 matches at 7 bases. Germline V gene sequence: CDR1 SNHLY, CDR2 FYNNEI. There are 14 residues in the CDR3. Trimming removed 7 bases from V and 6 bases from J; junction bases left unmatched: 8. CDR3 DNA sequence: TGTGCCAGCAAGGACAACAGGGGTGCCGGGGAGCTGTTTTTT. Its protein product is CASKDNRGAGELFF. Full variable domain (outside the CDR3, taken from reference TRBV2 and TRBJ2-2): EPEVTQTPSHQVTQMGQEVILRCVPISNHLYFYWYRQILGQKVEFLVSFYNNEISEKSEIFDDQFSVERPDGSNFTLKIRSTKLEDSAMYFCASKDNRGAGELFFGEGSRLTVL.

The chain employs TRBV4-3 and TRBJ1-4; a possible D gene is TRBD1 (5 bases). The V gene lost 4 bases and the J gene lost 4 bases, with 13 bases spanning the gap. Per the germline V gene, CDR1 is LGHNA and CDR2 is YSLEER. This CDR3 is built from 15 residues. The CDR3 DNA follows: TGCGCCAGCAGCCCGGGGGACGGATATAATGAAAAACTGTTTTTT. Protein product: CASSPGDGYNEKLFF.

This chain joins TRBV5-6 and TRBJ2-7, with a tentative D call TRBD2 (7 bases). Trimming removed 0 bases at V and 6 bases at J, with 22 bases between. CDR1 and CDR2 (germline): SGHDT, YYEEEE. CDR3 size: 17 residues. The CDR3 protein is CASSLAGMGGLPVEQYF. The CDR3 nucleotides read TGTGCCAGCAGCTTGGCGGGAATGGGGGGGCTTCCAGTCGAGCAGTACTTC.

The V and J genes are TRBV6-5 and TRBJ1-2; 7 bases map to TRBD1. J gave up 1 base and V 8 bases, and 1 base lay outside the gene matches. Germline loops: CDR1 MNHEY, CDR2 SVGAGI. The CDR3 consists of 12 residues. The CDR3 coding sequence is TGTGCCAGCCGACAGGGTAACTATGGCTACACCTTC. Amino acid sequence: CASRQGNYGYTF.

The chain carries TRBV5-1 and TRBJ1-4, with D uncertain. Germline CDR1 reads SGHRS; CDR2 reads YFSETQ. V was pared by 0 bases and J by 8 bases, with 8 bases between. The CDR3 totals 13 residues. DNA of the CDR3: TGCGCCAGCAGCTTGGAAGGAGGGGAAAAACTGTTTTTT. Encoded protein: CASSLEGGEKLFF.

The V gene is TRBV7-6, the J gene TRBJ2-1; 9 positions agree with TRBD2. Germline values: CDR1 SGHVS, CDR2 FNYEAQ. V shed 5 bases and J 6 bases; nucleotides not matched to a gene: 8. This CDR3 spans 15 amino acids. The CDR3 reads CASSILAGSGNEQFF. The CDR3 DNA is TGTGCCAGCAGCATTCTAGCGGGGAGCGGCAATGAGCAGTTCTTC.

V and J are TRBV24-1 and TRBJ1-4, with 10 bases aligning to TRBD1. The J segment lost 8 bases and the V segment lost 10 bases, leaving 0 bases of the junction unmatched. Germline V gene data show CDR1 as KGHDR and CDR2 as SFDVKD. CDR3 length: 11 amino acids. The CDR3 coding sequence is TGTGCCACGGGACAGGGGGAAAAACTGTTTTTT. This sequence encodes CATGQGEKLFF.

CDR3 in DNA: TGTGCCAGCAGCCGAGGCTGGGACACTGAAGCTTTCTTT. It specifies CASSRGWDTEAFF. The V gene is TRBV28, the J gene TRBJ1-1; no definite D call. The CDR3 consists of 13 residues. Between the trimmed V and J ends, which lost 6 bases and 3 bases, there was a span of 11 bases. Germline V gene lookup returns CDR1 MDHEN and CDR2 SYDVKM.

This clone was recorded a few times. V usage is TRBV6-2 or TRBV6-3 and J usage is TRBJ1-1, with D perhaps matching TRBD1 (6 bases). Deletions cut 2 bases from V and 1 base from J, with 11 bases between. The CDR3 is made up of 15 amino acids. Per the germline V gene, CDR1 is MNHEY and CDR2 is SVGEGT. CDR3 DNA: TGTGCCAGCAGTTACCCCGACAGGAGGAACACTGAAGCTTTCTTT. Its translation: CASSYPDRRNTEAFF.

To note about this clone: The sample has other DNA sequences that encode this CDR3 too. The chain uses TRBV20-1 and TRBJ2-7; D is unclear. V lost 6 bases and J 5 bases, leaving 11 bases between the germline ends. The CDR3 is 11 amino acids. Germline V gene lookup returns CDR1 DFQATT and CDR2 SNEGSKA (reference sequence). The CDR3 loop is CSATSGHEQYF. CDR3 DNA sequence: TGCAGTGCGACATCCGGCCACGAGCAGTACTTC.

This rearrangement joins TRBV19 to TRBJ2-1; the match to TRBD2 covers 12 bases. The J segment lost 10 bases and the V segment lost 3 bases, leaving 16 bases of the junction unmatched. Looked up from germline, CDR1 is LNHDA and CDR2 is SQIVND (reference sequence). CDR3 size: 18 residues. This chain's CDR3 is CASSIPLGLAGIPGEQFF. The CDR3 nucleotides read TGTGCCAGTAGTATCCCCCTCGGACTAGCGGGAATCCCAGGGGAGCAGTTCTTC.

This chain joins TRBV5-4 and TRBJ2-3; 12 positions agree with TRBD2. From germline, CDR1 is SGHNT and CDR2 YYREEE (reference sequence). With V trimmed by 9 bases and J by 0 bases, 11 bases remained unmatched. The length of the CDR3 is 17 residues. The CDR3 DNA follows: TGTGCCATCCGACGGACTAGCGGGATGTCTAGCACAGATACGCAGTATTTT. Protein product: CAIRRTSGMSSTDTQYF.

The rearrangement joins TRBV7-9 to TRBJ2-3; TRBD1 aligns across 8 bases. V lost 2 bases, J lost 7 bases, and 14 bases stayed unmatched. There are 17 residues in the CDR3. Germline CDR1 SEHNR, CDR2 FQNEAQ (reference sequence). CDR3 region: CASSLIVSGQGENTQYF. DNA of the CDR3: TGTGCCAGCAGCTTAATAGTTAGTGGACAGGGAGAGAATACGCAGTATTTT.

The chain uses TRBV12-5 and TRBJ2-3; the D is unclear. CDR1 and CDR2 from the germline V gene are LGHNT and FRNRAP. CDR3 length: 14 residues. V was pared by 2 bases and J by 0 bases, with 6 bases between. The CDR3 nucleotides are TGTGCTAGTGGTTTGATCCCGAGCACAGATACGCAGTATTTT. It yields the protein CASGLIPSTDTQYF.

The CDR3 reads CASSGEGNEQFF. CDR3 bases: TGCGCCAGCAGTGGGGAGGGCAATGAGCAGTTCTTC. The chain has TRBV5-1 and TRBJ2-1, with TRBD2 identical over 7 bases. Germline V gives CDR1 SGHRS, CDR2 YFSETQ. The CDR3 totals 12 residues. With V trimmed by 5 bases and J by 6 bases, 2 bases remained unmatched. The whole variable domain, filled in from reference TRBV5-1 and TRBJ2-1, reads KAGVTQTPRYLIKTRGQQVTLSCSPISGHRSVSWYQQTPGQGLQFLFEYFSETQRNKGNFPGRFSGRQFSNSRSEMNVSTLELGDSALYLCASSGEGNEQFFGPGTRLTVL.

This sequence joins TRBV4-1 and TRBJ2-5; TRBD2 aligns across 10 bases. In germline, CDR1 is MGHRA, CDR2 YSYEKL. The CDR3 extends over 17 amino acids. Trimming at V came to 0 bases and at J to 3 bases, leaving 7 bases not matched to a gene. CDR3 region: CASSQEGWLAGEETQYF. The DNA of the CDR3 is TGCGCCAGCAGCCAAGAAGGGTGGCTAGCGGGGGAAGAGACCCAGTACTTC.

The V gene is TRBV18, the J gene TRBJ2-7, with D maybe TRBD1 (6 bases). The germline gives CDR1 KGHSH, CDR2 LQKENI. The CDR3 contains 17 residues. The ends were cut back, 3 bases at V and 5 bases at J, with 23 bases in the middle. DNA of the CDR3: TGTGCCAGCTCACCCATTAAAGCCGGAACAGGGCGCAACGAGCAGTACTTC. Its translation is CASSPIKAGTGRNEQYF.

V and J are TRBV6-2 or TRBV6-3 and TRBJ2-1, with 7 bases matching TRBD1. The ends lost 3 bases at V and 7 bases at J; junction bases unmatched: 6. The CDR3 contains 14 residues. From germline, CDR1 is MNHEY and CDR2 SVGEGT. This CDR3 is CASSYGDRENEQFF. The CDR3 nucleotides are TGTGCCAGCAGTTATGGCGACAGGGAGAATGAGCAGTTCTTC.

The rearrangement joins TRBV7-2 to TRBJ2-1; 12 bases fit TRBD2. The CDR3 covers 16 residues. With 2 bases clipped from V and 9 bases from J, the junction kept 8 bases outside the gene matches. Germline lookup yields CDR1 SGHTA and CDR2 FQGNSA. The DNA of the CDR3 is TGTGCCAGCAGCTTAATGACTAGCGGGAGTCACGGTGAGCAGTTCTTC. Protein sequence: CASSLMTSGSHGEQFF.

This clone was counted only a few times. J is TRBJ1-2 and V is TRBV3-1 (or the pseudogene TRBV3-2), with 8 bases identical to TRBD1. CDR3 length: 17 amino acids. Germline V gene sequence: CDR1 LGHDT, CDR2 YNNKEL (reference sequence). With V trimmed by 5 bases and J by 4 bases, 15 bases remained unmatched. CDR3 residues: CASSGPTGGSTPYGYTF. The CDR3 region has the DNA TGTGCCAGCAGCGGCCCCACAGGGGGTTCGACGCCCTATGGCTACACCTTC.

The chain carries TRBV7-6 and TRBJ2-7, with 11 bases that match TRBD1. Trimming took 1 base from V and 4 from J; bases not matched to a gene: 6. Germline lookup yields CDR1 SGHVS and CDR2 FNYEAQ. The CDR3 length is 16 residues. CDR3 bases: TGTGCCAGCAGCTTAGGGTATGGGGACAGGGGGTACGAGCAGTACTTC. This encodes CASSLGYGDRGYEQYF.

The rearrangement links TRBV7-2 to TRBJ2-1, with 11 bases aligning to TRBD2. Germline assignment: CDR1 SGHTA and CDR2 FQGNSA. CDR3 length: 15 amino acids. V lost 5 bases, J lost 7 bases, and 7 bases stayed unmatched. The CDR3 DNA follows: TGTGCCAGCAGCAGAACTAGCGGGGGTGGGAATGAGCAGTTCTTC. Amino acids: CASSRTSGGGNEQFF.

This clone was seen only a few times. J is TRBJ2-7 and V is TRBV13, with 10 bases that match TRBD1. The CDR3 is 15 residues long. J was trimmed by 3 bases and V by 5 bases; bases with no gene match: 7. Germline assignment: CDR1 PRHDT and CDR2 FYEKMQ (reference sequence). This CDR3 is CASSPTGQGIYEQYF. As DNA, the CDR3 is TGTGCCAGCAGCCCAACGGGACAGGGGATCTACGAGCAGTACTTC.

This chain uses TRBV4-3 with TRBJ2-1, with 11 bases aligning to TRBD2. V trimming: 4 bases; J trimming: 6 bases; junction bases outside the gene matches: 5. CDR1 is LGHNA and CDR2 is YSLEER in the germline V gene. The CDR3 loop spans 15 amino acids. CDR3 sequence (DNA): TGCGCCAGCAGCCCCATAGCGGGAGGGTCCAATGAGCAGTTCTTC. This translates into CASSPIAGGSNEQFF.

The J gene is TRBJ2-7, the V gene TRBV6-5; 9 nucleotides agree with TRBD1. This CDR3 has 13 amino acids. Per germline, CDR1 MNHEY and CDR2 SVGAGI. V was clipped by 4 bases and J by 6 bases; unmatched bases: 4. In DNA, the CDR3 is TGTGCCAGCAGTTGGGGACAGGGCGGCGAGCAGTACTTC. Its translation: CASSWGQGGEQYF.

The chain couples TRBV11-2 to TRBJ2-7, with TRBD2 as a possible D gene (5 bases). CDR3 size: 15 residues. Between the trimmed V and J ends, which lost 4 bases and 6 bases, there was a span of 19 bases. Germline V lookup: CDR1 SGHAT, CDR2 FQNNGV. For the CDR3, the DNA is TGTGCCAGCAGCTCGGGATCTGTGGGGTCGATCGAGCAGTACTTC. Its translation is CASSSGSVGSIEQYF.

The chain is built from TRBV9 and TRBJ2-5, with 7 nucleotides matching TRBD2. The germline V gene has CDR1 SGDLS and CDR2 YYNGEE. This CDR3 region has 15 residues. J lost 2 bases, V lost 0 bases, and 4 bases had no gene match. The DNA for the CDR3 is TGTGCCAGCAGCGTAGCGGCGGGAGCACAAGAGACCCAGTACTTC. This translates into CASSVAAGAQETQYF.

V gene TRBV2 combines with J gene TRBJ2-1; 9 bases fit TRBD2. The germline V gene encodes CDR1 SNHLY and CDR2 FYNNEI. The V segment lost 6 bases and the J segment 7 bases; nucleotides outside the gene matches: 10. This CDR3 is built from 15 residues. The CDR3 loop is CASRGIAGVANEQFF. DNA for the CDR3: TGTGCCAGCAGGGGGATAGCGGGAGTAGCTAATGAGCAGTTCTTC.